The 18 T cell receptor beta chains presented below share a single source sample, sequenced in a study of vaccination effects on CD4 cells after COVID-19. Their specific antigens are unknown. Assay used: immunoSEQ multiplex PCR; TCRdb lists only in-frame clones, some missing. This sample yields tens of thousands of clones, of which about 78% are seen a single time; 2% belongs to the top ten. CD4+ T cells specific for antigen were expanded with viral peptide pools by the ViraFEST assay before sequencing. Subsequent to ten to eleven days of culture, CD4+ T cells were isolated. BNT162b2 vaccine or mRNA-1273 vaccine was given to participants in two doses. This specimen was CD4+ T cells from PBMCs cultured with HCoV-OC43 spike peptides, taken after COVID-19 vaccination. Subset in this sample: HCoV-OC43 spike overlapping peptide pool stimulation. These receptors came from a human donor who received a COVID-19 vaccine.

V gene TRBV7-2 combines with J gene TRBJ1-2; 7 positions match TRBD1. The CDR3 totals 15 residues. Germline-derived CDR1 and CDR2 are SGHTA and FQGNSA. J gave up 4 bases and V 5 bases, and 10 bases lay outside the gene matches. The CDR3 DNA sequence: TGTGCCAGCAGCCTACAGGGGTATGGAAGCTATGGCTACACCTTC. It yields the protein CASSLQGYGSYGYTF.

This clone appeared a single time. V and J are TRBV9 and TRBJ2-1; 7 bases agree with TRBD2. The CDR3 spans 18 residues. V gave up 3 bases and J gave up 6 bases; unmatched junction bases: 18. Germline CDR1 is SGDLS and CDR2 is YYNGEE. The CDR3 region is CASSEGGTAPQRGNEQFF. In DNA, the CDR3 is TGTGCCAGCAGCGAGGGAGGGACCGCACCACAGAGAGGCAATGAGCAGTTCTTC.

The rearrangement joins TRBV6-5 to TRBJ1-1; D is unclear. V gave up 1 base and J gave up 1 base, with 7 bases separating them. The germline V gene encodes CDR1 MNHEY and CDR2 SVGAGI. There are 14 residues in the CDR3. This CDR3 is CASSYLAGNTEAFF. As DNA, the CDR3 is TGTGCCAGCAGTTACTTGGCGGGGAACACTGAAGCTTTCTTT.

The gene calls are TRBV12-3 or TRBV12-4 and TRBJ1-3; no definite D call. There are 13 residues in the CDR3. The germline V and J ends were trimmed by 6 bases and 0 bases, with 6 bases remaining between them. Here the CDR3 reads CASRGYSGNTIYF. In nucleotides, the CDR3 is TGTGCCAGCAGGGGGTACTCTGGAAACACCATATATTTT.

The V and J genes are TRBV21-1 and TRBJ2-3; the D call of TRBD2 is as the table states it, not checked on the DNA. TRBV21-1 is a recognized pseudogene. There are 18 residues in the CDR3. CDR3 bases: TGTGCCAGCAGCAAAGTTCCAGCGGGGGTCCCTAGCACAGATACGCAGTATTTT. Translation gives CASSKVPAGVPSTDTQYF.

The V gene is TRBV25-1, the J gene TRBJ1-1; D call uncertain. The V end was cut by 7 bases, the J end by 4 bases, with 10 bases between. The length of the CDR3 is 12 residues. Germline V gene lookup returns CDR1 MGHDK and CDR2 SYGVNS. The CDR3 nucleotides are TGTGCCAGCACCCAACCGGGCACTGAAGCTTTCTTT. This codes for CASTQPGTEAFF.

The rearrangement uses TRBV5-6 and TRBJ1-2, with D perhaps TRBD1 (5 bases). Trimming took 2 bases from V and 0 from J, leaving 11 bases between them. The CDR3 is 15 amino acids. CDR1 and CDR2 (germline): SGHDT, YYEEEE. For the CDR3, the DNA is TGTGCCAGCAGCTTTCGACAGCGTTCTAACTATGGCTACACCTTC. The encoded protein is CASSFRQRSNYGYTF.

The chain combines TRBV29-1 with TRBJ2-1; D tentatively reads TRBD1 or TRBD2 (6 bases each). V was trimmed by 4 bases and J by 0 bases, leaving 10 bases between them. The CDR3 length is 14 residues. Germline V gene sequence: CDR1 SQVTM, CDR2 ANQGSEA. The CDR3 sequence: CSVGRGVSYNEQFF. For the CDR3, the DNA is TGCAGCGTTGGTAGGGGGGTCTCCTACAATGAGCAGTTCTTC.

The rearrangement uses TRBV6-5 and TRBJ2-5; D is unclear. The CDR3 covers 15 residues. The V end was cut by 0 bases, the J end by 1 base, with 9 bases between. CDR1 is MNHEY, CDR2 SVGAGI, per germline. CDR3 protein: CASSYSTASQETQYF. The DNA for the CDR3 is TGTGCCAGCAGTTACTCGACCGCCAGCCAAGAGACCCAGTACTTC.

This chain uses TRBV3-1 (or the pseudogene TRBV3-2) with TRBJ1-1, with D unresolved. This CDR3 is built from 13 residues. V gave up 1 base and J gave up 4 bases, with 7 bases separating them. Germline-derived CDR1 and CDR2 are LGHDT and YNNKEL (reference sequence). CDR3 residues: CASSQGGRTEAFF. DNA for the CDR3: TGTGCCAGCAGCCAAGGAGGACGCACTGAAGCTTTCTTT.

The J gene is TRBJ1-2, the V gene TRBV6-5; 8 bases match TRBD1. The trim removed 7 bases at V and 0 bases at J, leaving 4 bases unmatched. CDR3 length: 14 residues. CDR1 MNHEY and CDR2 SVGAGI come from the germline V gene. The CDR3 DNA reads TGTGCCAGCACCCAGGGGGCAGCTAACTATGGCTACACCTTC. Translating gives CASTQGAANYGYTF.

This rearrangement joins TRBV24-1 to TRBJ2-3; tentative D call: TRBD1 (5 bases). V was trimmed by 9 bases and J by 3 bases, leaving 15 bases between them. Germline loops: CDR1 KGHDR, CDR2 SFDVKD. The CDR3 spans 14 residues. CDR3 coding DNA: TGTGCCACCGGGTCCGGTGGGGCTACAGATACGCAGTATTTT. Translating gives CATGSGGATDTQYF.

The V call is TRBV11-2, the J call TRBJ2-3; 8 bases agree with TRBD1. The CDR3 loop spans 15 amino acids. Germline CDR1 and CDR2: SGHAT and FQNNGV. V lost 5 bases, J lost 1 base, and 5 bases stayed unmatched. The CDR3 loop is CASSPQTGGTDTQYF. The CDR3 DNA reads as TGTGCCAGCAGCCCTCAGACAGGGGGCACAGATACGCAGTATTTT.

The V call is TRBV27, the J call TRBJ1-6; D gene unclear. V was pared by 3 bases and J by 6 bases, with 12 bases between. Germline CDR1 is MNHEY and CDR2 is SMNVEV (reference sequence). The CDR3 spans 15 residues. As DNA, the CDR3 is TGTGCCAGCAGTTTGGAGGCAGGTGGTAATTCACCCCTCCACTTT. Protein: CASSLEAGGNSPLHF.

This clone is a singleton in its sample. The chain joins TRBV24-1 to TRBJ2-1; D may be TRBD1 or TRBD2 (5 bases each). The ends were cut back, 3 bases at V and 4 bases at J, with 9 bases in the middle. CDR1 is KGHDR, CDR2 SFDVKD, per germline. The CDR3 spans 14 residues. This CDR3 is CATSDAGAYNEQFF. The CDR3 DNA is TGTGCCACCAGTGATGCCGGGGCATACAATGAGCAGTTCTTC.

The chain employs TRBV5-1 and TRBJ2-5, with 12 bases lining up with TRBD2. J lost 3 bases, V lost 0 bases, and 6 bases had no gene match. The CDR3 runs 17 residues. The germline V gene has CDR1 SGHRS and CDR2 YFSETQ. The CDR3 nucleotides read TGCGCCAGCAGCTTGGGACTAGCGGGGGCCGGCGAAGAGACCCAGTACTTC. Translating gives CASSLGLAGAGEETQYF. Supplemented by reference TRBV5-1 and TRBJ2-5, the full variable domain reads KAGVTQTPRYLIKTRGQQVTLSCSPISGHRSVSWYQQTPGQGLQFLFEYFSETQRNKGNFPGRFSGRQFSNSRSEMNVSTLELGDSALYLCASSLGLAGAGEETQYFGPGTRLLVL.

The rearrangement links TRBV7-2 to TRBJ1-1; 8 positions agree with TRBD1. The CDR3 has 15 amino acids. Germline V gene lookup returns CDR1 SGHTA and CDR2 FQGNSA. V gave up 5 bases and J gave up 2 bases; unmatched junction bases: 7. CDR3 protein: CASSEQTGVNTEAFF. In DNA, the CDR3 is TGTGCCAGCAGCGAACAGACAGGGGTAAACACTGAAGCTTTCTTT. Looking up the rest from reference TRBV7-2 and TRBJ1-1 gives the full variable domain: GAGVSQSPSNKVTEKGKDVELRCDPISGHTALYWYRQSLGQGLEFLIYFQGNSAPDKSGLPSDRFSAERTGGSVSTLTIQRTQQEDSAVYLCASSEQTGVNTEAFFGQGTRLTVV.

The chain has TRBV27 and TRBJ2-1; tentatively, D is TRBD1 (6 bases). Between the trimmed V and J ends, which lost 4 bases and 11 bases, there was a span of 15 bases. The CDR3 covers 13 residues. Germline loops: CDR1 MNHEY, CDR2 SMNVEV (reference sequence). CDR3 loop: CASSSRDNGKQFF. In DNA form, the CDR3 reads TGTGCCAGCAGTTCCCGGGACAACGGTAAGCAGTTCTTC.